This is a list of T cell receptor beta chains from one sample in a study of beta chain features in type 1 diabetes. Clones were read by immunoSEQ multiplex PCR, and TCRdb kept only the in-frame ones, dropping some. In the table there are about 350,000 clones, less than 20% of which are singletons. The sequencing input was naive CD4+ T cells from blood. The receptor source for this set is a woman under 30 in good health. Both conserved end residues are part of each CDR3. The D gene is left open where the match is weak. Expanded clones get a size class; other rows say once, few or many, or leave the size out.

D	J	V	size	DNA	CDR3
NA	TRBJ2-1	TRBV7-2	NA	TGTGCCAGCAGCTTCCTCCCGGACGGGGGTTACAATGAGCAGTTCTTC	CASSFLPDGGYNEQFF
NA	TRBJ1-3	TRBV30	NA	TGTGCCTGTAAACACTGGAGCGGGAACACCATATATTTT	CACKHWSGNTIYF
NA	TRBJ2-5	TRBV7-9	few	TGTGCCAGCAGCTTAAACTCGGAGACCCAGTACTTC	CASSLNSETQYF
TRBD1	TRBJ1-6	TRBV7-9	NA	TGTGCCAGCAGCACCGGGACAGGGAGTTCACCCCTCCACTTT	CASSTGTGSSPLHF
NA	TRBJ2-7	TRBV18	few	TGTGCCAGCTCACCGCCCCAGGGTTCTGGCTACGAGCAGTACTTC	CASSPPQGSGYEQYF
TRBD2	TRBJ2-7	TRBV28	few	TGTGCCAGCGGGGCGGCGGGAGGGGCCTACGAGCAGTACTTC	CASGAAGGAYEQYF
TRBD1	TRBJ2-3	TRBV7-9	NA	TGTGCCAGCAGCTTAGGTACCGGGACAGGGAGCACAGATACGCAGTATTTT	CASSLGTGTGSTDTQYF
NA	TRBJ1-4	TRBV25-1	NA	TGTGCCAGCGTAGGGGTTTATGGGGAAAAACTGTTTTTT	CASVGVYGEKLFF
NA	TRBJ2-3	TRBV30	few	TGTGCCTGGAGTGATTGGGGGGGGCCCACCACAGATACGCAGTATTTT	CAWSDWGGPTTDTQYF
NA	TRBJ2-1	TRBV18	few	TGTGCCAGCTCACGCCGACAGGTGGCCGACAATGAGCAGTTCTTC	CASSRRQVADNEQFF
TRBD1	TRBJ1-1	TRBV7-2	NA	TGTGCCAGCAGCCGACAGGGGCCCAATACTGAAGCTTTCTTT	CASSRQGPNTEAFF
NA	TRBJ2-2	TRBV4-2	NA	TGTGCCAGCAGCCTATATTACAGGGCAAACGGGGAGCTGTTTTTT	CASSLYYRANGELFF
NA	TRBJ1-1	TRBV5-4	NA	TGTGCCAGCAGCTTTAACCAGGGGACTGAAGCTTTCTTT	CASSFNQGTEAFF
TRBD1	TRBJ2-7	TRBV25-1	NA	TGTGCCAGCAGTCCTTCCGGGACAGGGAATCACGAGCAGTACTTC	CASSPSGTGNHEQYF
TRBD1	TRBJ2-3	TRBV13	few	TGTGCCAGCAGCTTAAACAGGGGCGTTAGCACAGATACGCAGTATTTT	CASSLNRGVSTDTQYF
TRBD1	TRBJ1-2	TRBV6-6	NA	TGTGCCAGCAGTCGGACAGGGGCCTTGGATGGCTACACCTTC	CASSRTGALDGYTF
NA	TRBJ1-2	TRBV2	few	TGTGCCAGCAGTGAAGGTTTATATGGCTACACCTTC	CASSEGLYGYTF
NA	TRBJ1-5	TRBV25-1	once	TGTGCCAGCAGTGTATCTGGCTCAGGCCAGCCCCAGCATTTT	CASSVSGSGQPQHF
NA	TRBJ2-7	TRBV21-1	few	TGTGCCAGCAGCAAAGGCCCGGGATCCTACGAGCAGTACTTC	CASSKGPGSYEQYF
TRBD1	TRBJ1-5	TRBV4-1	NA	TGCGCCAGCAGCCGAACCGACAGGGGCAATCAGCCCCAGCATTTT	CASSRTDRGNQPQHF
NA	TRBJ1-1	TRBV9	few	TGTGCCAGCAGCGAGACACTTGGGAACACTGAAGCTTTCTTT	CASSETLGNTEAFF
NA	TRBJ2-7	TRBV30	NA	TGTGCCTGGAGTGGGCAGGGCTACGAGCAGTACTTC	CAWSGQGYEQYF
TRBD2	TRBJ2-7	TRBV11-2	few	TGTGCCAGCAGCTCTACTGGCGGGAGGGCCTACGAGCAGTACTTC	CASSSTGGRAYEQYF
TRBD1	TRBJ1-1	TRBV5-4	few	TGTGCCAGTATAGGGACAGGGGCCACTGAAGCTTTCTTT	CASIGTGATEAFF
NA	TRBJ2-7	TRBV11-3	NA	TGTGCCAGCAGCTTAGATAACTACGAGCAGTACTTC	CASSLDNYEQYF
NA	TRBJ2-6	TRBV29-1	few	TGCAGCGTCGTAGGGGGGGTCTCTGGGGCCAACGTCCTGACTTTC	CSVVGGVSGANVLTF
NA	TRBJ2-1	TRBV5-1	NA	TGCGCCAGCAGCGGGGCCTTCACTGAGCAGTTCTTC	CASSGAFTEQFF
TRBD1	TRBJ1-1	TRBV5-6	NA	TGTGCCAGCAGCTTGGGGCAGGGGGCGAACACTGAAGCTTTCTTT	CASSLGQGANTEAFF
NA	TRBJ1-1	TRBV10-3	NA	TGTGCCATCAGTGATCCGGACACTGAAGCTTTCTTT	CAISDPDTEAFF
TRBD1	TRBJ2-3	TRBV9	NA	TGTGCCAGCAGCTTCACCGGGACAGCCACAGATACGCAGTATTTT	CASSFTGTATDTQYF
NA	TRBJ1-2	TRBV7-2	NA	TGTGCCAGCAGCTTAGCATCCTTGAACTATGGCTACACCTTC	CASSLASLNYGYTF
TRBD2	TRBJ2-1	TRBV7-9	NA	TGTGCCAGCAGCTTACTAGCGGGAGGGTGGAATGAGCAGTTCTTC	CASSLLAGGWNEQFF
TRBD1	TRBJ2-7	TRBV25-1	NA	TGTGCCAGCAGTCAGGACAGGGGGAAGGGCGAGCAGTACTTC	CASSQDRGKGEQYF
TRBD1	TRBJ1-2	TRBV7-9	NA	TGTGCCAGCAGCTACCTCGGCGGGACAGCCCCTTTC	CASSYLGGTAPF
NA	TRBJ2-2	TRBV10-3	few	TGTGCCATCGGGACTTTGAACACCGGGGAGCTGTTTTTT	CAIGTLNTGELFF
NA	TRBJ1-1	TRBV9	NA	TGTGCCAGCAGCTTAGAACAGAACACTGAAGCTTTCTTT	CASSLEQNTEAFF
NA	TRBJ2-7	TRBV7-9	few	TGTGCCAGCAGCTCCTCGGGGTGGCAGTACTTC	CASSSSGWQYF